The clone carrying this T cell receptor beta chain is a singleton in its sample. Its antigen is unknown. These data are taken from a study of blood T cells in healthy people across ages. Across the study: The template switching approach captured approximately one barcoded beta molecule for every two T cells. Study outcomes and limitations: Naive CD4+ cells and diversity were both higher in long-lived donors than in aged donors. While age rose, TCR beta diversity per million T cells dropped in a roughly linear way.

Investigators took around 10 milliliters of peripheral blood from every donor. Sample-barcoded 5' priming and a J-beta primer mix drove a second PCR of about 6 to 12 cycles. TCRdb called the 5' RACE reads again in MiXCR, with one record for every CDR3 protein. The sample holds about 400,000 distinct CDR3 sequences; roughly half are singletons and the top ten take roughly 51%. The CDR3 runs 15 residues. Germline CDR1 and CDR2: KGHDR and SFDVKD. V was cut by 7 bases and J by 3 bases, with 18 bases left in between. The specimen was blood. V is TRBV24-1 and J is TRBJ2-7; the D call may be TRBD1 or TRBD2 (5 bases each). The clonotype was recovered from a man aged 55-75 years in good health. This CDR3 is CATRENTGLHYEQYF. The CDR3 DNA reads as TGTGCCACCAGGGAGAATACGGGGCTTCACTACGAGCAGTACTTC.